Listed here is a single T cell receptor (beta chain). Its antigen is currently unknown. This sample is drawn from a study of vaccination effects on CD4 cells after COVID-19. Some clones are missing from TCRdb's copy, which holds only in-frame ones; the method was immunoSEQ multiplex PCR. The sample has under 20,000 clones, about 70% seen once. Broader study findings: The study, lacking early post-infection timepoints, had few convalescent patients.

Ahead of sequencing, the ViraFEST assay grew antigen-specific CD4+ T cells using viral peptide pools. Following a 10-day culture, CD4+ T cells were purified. Convalescent patients had PCR-confirmed SARS-CoV-2 infection between March and December 2020. The CDR3 length is 15 residues. V lost 3 bases, J lost 2 bases, and 12 bases lay in between. Germline V gene sequence: CDR1 SGHTA, CDR2 FQGTGA. The sample was CD4+ T cells from PBMCs cultured with SARS-CoV-2 spike peptides, taken before COVID-19 vaccination. The receptor was derived from a human donor who had a prior SARS-CoV-2 infection. The V call is TRBV7-3, the J call TRBJ2-3, with D tentatively TRBD2 (6 bases). Here the CDR3 DNA reads TGTGCCAGCAGCTTTGGTAGCGGACCCACAGATACGCAGTATTTT. It codes for CASSFGSGPTDTQYF.